The entry below describes one T cell receptor beta chain. Its antigen remains unknown. In TCRdb, the reads were re-called with MiXCR into one record per CDR3 protein. The top ten hold 85% to 95% of the sample, which has 20,000 to 25,000 distinct CDR3 sequences, approximately 39% seen once. This entry is derived from a study of T cell repertoires in cytomegalovirus infection. Study-level background: In the study, CMV epitopes included recently identified HLA-C-restricted and well-studied HLA-B-restricted ones. Indications came from public TCR beta signatures; they pointed to CMV infection and to a matching HLA type.

Study findings and constraints: HLA-C-restricted CMV-specific TCR beta clonotypes were dominant in the ex vivo response. Accumulated public TCR beta family frequency recognized individuals carrying CMV together with the relevant HLA.

Specimen: CD8+ T cells from cultured PBMCs, collected from culture after CMV antigen stimulation. This TCR was recovered from a human donor in good health (CMV status not recorded). Some clones in this sample may be carry-over from other donors' samples.

CDR3 bases: TGTGCCAGCACGGGGTTGGGGATTAGAAGTGGACCCCGTCGTACGTATGAGCAGTTCTTC. Protein: CASTGLGIRSGPRRTYEQFF. The chain uses TRBV6-8 and TRBJ2-1; TRBD2 is a possible D gene (5 bases). Between the trimmed V and J ends, which lost 7 bases and 8 bases, there was a span of 36 bases. There are 20 residues in the CDR3. Germline V gene sequence: CDR1 MNHGY, CDR2 SAAAGT.